This TCR beta chain was documented in a study of Graves' ophthalmopathy and Graves' hyperthyroidism. Study-wide context: Pretreatment peripheral blood was obtained at initial diagnosis.

Hyperthyroidism patients were newly diagnosed, under 2 months' duration, aged 18 to 65. Notes on the study in general: Detection in blood was also observed for most expanded thyroid clonotypes above 0.001 frequency.

To note about this clonotype: The target antigen is unknown.

Amplification of the TCR beta CDR3 regions used RNA transcripts (as template). In the first round, RT-PCR was carried out with HTBI primers, and a multiplex PCR formed the second round. One entry per CDR3 protein results from TCRdb running MiXCR on the multiplex PCR reads. Of approximately 380,000 distinct CDR3 sequences in the sample, roughly 20% were seen once. Trimming shortened V by 8 bases and J by 4 bases, and 18 bases separated the two germline ends. CDR3 length: 14 residues. The sequencing input was peripheral blood. The clonotype comes from a woman younger than 30 with stable Graves' hyperthyroidism. J is TRBJ2-7 and V is TRBV12-3 or TRBV12-4, with a possible D match to TRBD2 (5 bases). In nucleotides, the CDR3 is TGTGCCAGCCGACCGACTCCCGGCGGGTACGAGCAGTACTTC. Translation: CASRPTPGGYEQYF.